These T cell receptor beta chains were read from a single sample in a study of T cell responses to AZD1222 COVID-19 vaccine. The data were produced by immunoSEQ multiplex PCR, yet TCRdb's version contains in-frame clones alone and is incomplete. The repertoire holds 130,000 or so clones, with 85% to 90% as singletons. Sequenced material: peripheral blood, taken on day 0 of AZD1222 vaccination. The receptors derive from an adult in good health. The CDR3 runs from the conserved cysteine through the conserved F or W. Fields, in order: V gene, CDR3 protein.

TRBV7-3,CASSLTPAGDTQYF
TRBV10-3,CAISESWTSGTGELFF
TRBV27,CASSGLAGGPKDTQYF
TRBV10-3,CATGRDSSNQPQHF
TRBV27,CASSFSGRITTDTQYF
TRBV5-8,CASSSQGATYGYTF
TRBV7-6,CASSLGSGQPQHF
TRBV6-1,CASSAAPLQTSKNIQYF
TRBV28,CASSSGLAASEQFF
TRBV19,CASSMSLAAYNEQFF
TRBV19,CASSIGGIGELFF
TRBV19,CASSPLLARLEETQYF
TRBV30,CACKKAGAVYNEQFF
TRBV7-3,CASSPGQGTYEQYF
TRBV27,CASSPTDTNSPLHF
TRBV2,CASRQGWNGELFF
TRBV12-3/TRBV12-4,CASSFGPSETQYF
TRBV7-9,CASSLGVSGNTIYF
TRBV10-3,CAISESTGRSEAFF
TRBV9,CASSVETANSPLHF
TRBV3-1/TRBV3-2,CASSATGASEQFF
TRBV11-2,CASSPGRGYGYTF
TRBV28,CATLKTASTGELFF
TRBV19,CASSRGQGPYNEQFF
TRBV4-1,CASSQEISGPWAPLHF
TRBV6-5,CASNPRGPLETQYF
TRBV10-2,CASSDERGRYNEQFF
TRBV5-6,CASSSGTGKSF
TRBV4-3,CASSQERPGDTEAFF
TRBV27,CASSLWGREKNTEAFF
TRBV27,CASSSIDRHYNEQFF